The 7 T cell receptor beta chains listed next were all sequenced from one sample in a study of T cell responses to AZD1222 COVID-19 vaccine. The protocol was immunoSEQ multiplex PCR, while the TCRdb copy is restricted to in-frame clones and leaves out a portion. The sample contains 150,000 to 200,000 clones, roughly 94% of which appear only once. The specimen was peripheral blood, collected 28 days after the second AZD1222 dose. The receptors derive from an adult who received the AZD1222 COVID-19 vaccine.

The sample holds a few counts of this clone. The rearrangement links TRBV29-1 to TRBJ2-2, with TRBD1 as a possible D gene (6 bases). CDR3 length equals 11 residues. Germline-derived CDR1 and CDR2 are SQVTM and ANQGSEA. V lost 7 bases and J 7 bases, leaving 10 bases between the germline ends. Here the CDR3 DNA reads TGCAGCGCGATACAGGGCGGGGAGCTGTTTTTT. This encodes CSAIQGGELFF.

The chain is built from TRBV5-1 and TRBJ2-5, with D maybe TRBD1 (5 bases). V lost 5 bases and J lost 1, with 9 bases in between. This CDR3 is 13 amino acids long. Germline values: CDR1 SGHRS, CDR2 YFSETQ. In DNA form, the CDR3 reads TGCGCCAGCAGTAAGGGGCCCCAAGAGACCCAGTACTTC. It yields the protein CASSKGPQETQYF.

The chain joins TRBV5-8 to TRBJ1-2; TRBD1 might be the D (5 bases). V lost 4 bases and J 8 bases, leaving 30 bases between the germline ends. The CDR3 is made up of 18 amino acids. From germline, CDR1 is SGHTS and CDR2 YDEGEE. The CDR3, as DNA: TGTGCCAGCAGCCTCGTCAGGGTCGGAGGCAAACCCCGGGAGGGCTACACCTTC. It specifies CASSLVRVGGKPREGYTF.

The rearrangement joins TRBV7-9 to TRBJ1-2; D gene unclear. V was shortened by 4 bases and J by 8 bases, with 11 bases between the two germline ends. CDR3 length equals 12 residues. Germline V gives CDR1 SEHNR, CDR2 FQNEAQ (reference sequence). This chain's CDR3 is CASSSRGKGYTF. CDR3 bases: TGTGCCAGCAGCTCCCGCGGAAAGGGCTACACCTTC.

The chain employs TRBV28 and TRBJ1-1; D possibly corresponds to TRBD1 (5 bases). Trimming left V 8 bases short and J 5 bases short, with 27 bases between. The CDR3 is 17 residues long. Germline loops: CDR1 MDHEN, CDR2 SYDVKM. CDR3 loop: CASEEDGKGQGGTEAFF. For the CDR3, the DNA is TGTGCCAGCGAGGAAGACGGGAAGGGGCAGGGCGGGACTGAAGCTTTCTTT.

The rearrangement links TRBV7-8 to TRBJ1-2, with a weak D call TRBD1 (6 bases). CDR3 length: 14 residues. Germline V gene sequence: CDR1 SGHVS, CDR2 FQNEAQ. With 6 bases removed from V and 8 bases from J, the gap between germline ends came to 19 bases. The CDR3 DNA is TGTGCCAGCAGATCTAGTGGGGGGCCCAGCGGCTACACCTTC. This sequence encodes CASRSSGGPSGYTF.

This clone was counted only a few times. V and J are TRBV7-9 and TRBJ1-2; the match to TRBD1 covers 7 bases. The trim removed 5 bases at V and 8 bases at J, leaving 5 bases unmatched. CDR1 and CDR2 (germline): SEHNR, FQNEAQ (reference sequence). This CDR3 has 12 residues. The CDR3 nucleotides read TGTGCCAGCAGCCCCCAGGGGGACGGCTACACCTTC. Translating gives CASSPQGDGYTF.